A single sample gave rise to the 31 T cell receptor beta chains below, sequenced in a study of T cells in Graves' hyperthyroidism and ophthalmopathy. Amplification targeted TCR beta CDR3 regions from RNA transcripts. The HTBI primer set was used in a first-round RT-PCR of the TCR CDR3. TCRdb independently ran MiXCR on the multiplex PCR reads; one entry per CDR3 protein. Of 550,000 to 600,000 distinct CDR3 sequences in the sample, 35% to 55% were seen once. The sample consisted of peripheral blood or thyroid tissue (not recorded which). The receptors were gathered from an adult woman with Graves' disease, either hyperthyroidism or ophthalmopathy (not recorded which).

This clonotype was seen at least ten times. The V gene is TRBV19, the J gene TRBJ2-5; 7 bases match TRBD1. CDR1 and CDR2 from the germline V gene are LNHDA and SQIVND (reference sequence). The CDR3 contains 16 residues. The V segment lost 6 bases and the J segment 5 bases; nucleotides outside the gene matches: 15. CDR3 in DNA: TGTGCCAGTAGCTTCCAACGACAGGGCATTGGGGAGACCCAGTACTTC. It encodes CASSFQRQGIGETQYF.

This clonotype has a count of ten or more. The CDR3 loop is CASSRMRDQETQYF. Here the CDR3 DNA reads TGTGCCAGCAGCCGTATGAGAGACCAAGAGACCCAGTACTTC. The J gene is TRBJ2-5, the V gene TRBV7-2; no clear D gene. V lost 5 bases, J lost 0 bases, and 10 bases lay in between. This CDR3 is built from 14 residues. Per the germline V gene, CDR1 is SGHTA and CDR2 is FQGNSA.

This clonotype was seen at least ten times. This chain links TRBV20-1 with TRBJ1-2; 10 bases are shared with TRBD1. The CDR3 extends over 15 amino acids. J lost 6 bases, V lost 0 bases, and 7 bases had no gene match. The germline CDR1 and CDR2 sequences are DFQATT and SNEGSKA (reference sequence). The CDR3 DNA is TGCAGTGCTAGAGATCTCCGGACAGGGGGTGATGGCTACACCTTC. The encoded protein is CSARDLRTGGDGYTF.

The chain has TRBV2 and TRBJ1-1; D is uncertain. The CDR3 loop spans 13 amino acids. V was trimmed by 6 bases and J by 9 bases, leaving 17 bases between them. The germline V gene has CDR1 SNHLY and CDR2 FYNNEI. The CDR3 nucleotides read TGTGCCAGCAGCGACCCTGCTGCGAAACAAGCTTTCTTT. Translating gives CASSDPAAKQAFF.

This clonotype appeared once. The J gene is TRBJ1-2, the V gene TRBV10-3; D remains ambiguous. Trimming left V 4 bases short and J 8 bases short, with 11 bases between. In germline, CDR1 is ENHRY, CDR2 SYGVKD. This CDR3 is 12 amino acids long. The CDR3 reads CAISGAGRGYTF. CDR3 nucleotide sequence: TGTGCCATCAGTGGGGCGGGTAGAGGCTACACCTTC.

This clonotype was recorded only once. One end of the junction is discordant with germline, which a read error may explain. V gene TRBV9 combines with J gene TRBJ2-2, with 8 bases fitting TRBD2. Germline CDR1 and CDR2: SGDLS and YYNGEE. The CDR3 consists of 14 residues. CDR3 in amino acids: CASSVRTSTGELFF. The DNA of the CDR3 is TGTGCCAGCAGCGTAAGGACTAGCACCGGGGAGCTGTTTTTC.

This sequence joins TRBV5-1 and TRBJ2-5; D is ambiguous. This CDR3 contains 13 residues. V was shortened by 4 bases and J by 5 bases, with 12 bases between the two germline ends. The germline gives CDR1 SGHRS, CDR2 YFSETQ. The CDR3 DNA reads TGCGCCAGCAGCCAAGCCCTCTACGAGACCCAGTACTTC. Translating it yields CASSQALYETQYF.

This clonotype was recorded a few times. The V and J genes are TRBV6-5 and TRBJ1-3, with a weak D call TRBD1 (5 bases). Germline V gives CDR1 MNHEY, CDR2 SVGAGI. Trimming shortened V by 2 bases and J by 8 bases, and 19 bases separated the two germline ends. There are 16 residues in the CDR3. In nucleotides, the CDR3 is TGTGCCAGCAGTTACGACAGTCCCTCCGCGGGCTACACCATATATTTT. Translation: CASSYDSPSAGYTIYF.

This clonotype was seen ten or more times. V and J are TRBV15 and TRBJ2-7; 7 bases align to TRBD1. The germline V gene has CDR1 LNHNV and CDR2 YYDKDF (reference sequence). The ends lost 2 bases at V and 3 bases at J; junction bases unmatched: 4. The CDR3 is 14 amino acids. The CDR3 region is CATSRFQGVYEQYF. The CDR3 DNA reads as TGTGCCACCAGCAGATTCCAGGGGGTCTACGAGCAGTACTTC. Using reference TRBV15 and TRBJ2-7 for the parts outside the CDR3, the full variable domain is DAMVIQNPRYQVTQFGKPVTLSCSQTLNHNVMYWYQQKSSQAPKLLFHYYDKDFNNEADTPDNFQSRRPNTSFCFLDIRSPGLGDTAMYLCATSRFQGVYEQYFGPGTRLTVT.

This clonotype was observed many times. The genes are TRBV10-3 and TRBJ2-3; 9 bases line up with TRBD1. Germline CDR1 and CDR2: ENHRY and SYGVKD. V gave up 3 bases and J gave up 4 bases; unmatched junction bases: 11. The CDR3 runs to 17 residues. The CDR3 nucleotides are TGTGCCATCAGTGACCTCTCGGGGACAGGGAGTTCAGATACGCAGTATTTT. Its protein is CAISDLSGTGSSDTQYF.

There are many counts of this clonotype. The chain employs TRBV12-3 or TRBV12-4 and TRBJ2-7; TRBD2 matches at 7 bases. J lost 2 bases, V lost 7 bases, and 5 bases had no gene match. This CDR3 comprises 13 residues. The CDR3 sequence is CASTSGTTYEQYF. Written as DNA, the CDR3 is TGTGCCAGCACCTCCGGGACTACCTACGAGCAGTACTTC.

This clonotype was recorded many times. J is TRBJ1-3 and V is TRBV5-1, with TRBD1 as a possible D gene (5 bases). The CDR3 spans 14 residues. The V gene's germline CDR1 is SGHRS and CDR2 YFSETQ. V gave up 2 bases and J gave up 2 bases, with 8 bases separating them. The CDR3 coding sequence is TGCGCCAGCAGCTTAACAGGTCCTGGAAACACCATATATTTT. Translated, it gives CASSLTGPGNTIYF.

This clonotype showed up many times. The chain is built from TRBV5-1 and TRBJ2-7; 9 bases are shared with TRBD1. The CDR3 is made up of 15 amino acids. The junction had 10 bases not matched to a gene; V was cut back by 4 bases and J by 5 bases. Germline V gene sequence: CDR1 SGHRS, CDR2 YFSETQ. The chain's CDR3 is CASSPDGTGHHEQYF. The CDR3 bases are TGCGCCAGCAGCCCCGATGGGACAGGGCACCACGAGCAGTACTTC. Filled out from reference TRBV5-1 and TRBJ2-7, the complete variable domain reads KAGVTQTPRYLIKTRGQQVTLSCSPISGHRSVSWYQQTPGQGLQFLFEYFSETQRNKGNFPGRFSGRQFSNSRSEMNVSTLELGDSALYLCASSPDGTGHHEQYFGPGTRLTVT.

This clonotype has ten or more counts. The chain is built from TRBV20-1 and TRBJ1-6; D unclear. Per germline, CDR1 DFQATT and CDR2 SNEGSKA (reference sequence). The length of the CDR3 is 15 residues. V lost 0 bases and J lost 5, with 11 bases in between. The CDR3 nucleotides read TGCAGTGCTAGAGACCCCCCGGCAGATAATTCACCCCTCCACTTT. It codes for CSARDPPADNSPLHF.

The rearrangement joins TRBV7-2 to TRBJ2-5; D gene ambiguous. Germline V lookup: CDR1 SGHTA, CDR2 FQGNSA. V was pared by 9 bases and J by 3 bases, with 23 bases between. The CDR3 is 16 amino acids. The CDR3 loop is CASKRSLNYPEETQYF. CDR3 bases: TGTGCCAGTAAGAGGAGTCTTAATTACCCAGAAGAGACCCAGTACTTC. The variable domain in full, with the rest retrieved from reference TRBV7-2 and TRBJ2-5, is GAGVSQSPSNKVTEKGKDVELRCDPISGHTALYWYRQSLGQGLEFLIYFQGNSAPDKSGLPSDRFSAERTGGSVSTLTIQRTQQEDSAVYLCASKRSLNYPEETQYFGPGTRLLVL.

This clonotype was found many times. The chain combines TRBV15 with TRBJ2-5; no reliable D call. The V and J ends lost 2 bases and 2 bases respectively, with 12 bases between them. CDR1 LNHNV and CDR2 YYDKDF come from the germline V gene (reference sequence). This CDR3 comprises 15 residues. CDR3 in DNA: TGTGCCACCAGCAGACGAAAACTGATTCAAGAGACCCAGTACTTC. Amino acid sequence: CATSRRKLIQETQYF.

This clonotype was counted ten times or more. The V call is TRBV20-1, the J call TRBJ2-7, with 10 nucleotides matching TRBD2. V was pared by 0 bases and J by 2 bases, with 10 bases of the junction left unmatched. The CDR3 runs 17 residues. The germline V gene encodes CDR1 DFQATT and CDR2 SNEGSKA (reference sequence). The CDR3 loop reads CSARDVGLAGDTYEQYF. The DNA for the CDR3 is TGCAGTGCTAGAGATGTTGGCCTAGCGGGAGACACCTACGAGCAGTACTTC.

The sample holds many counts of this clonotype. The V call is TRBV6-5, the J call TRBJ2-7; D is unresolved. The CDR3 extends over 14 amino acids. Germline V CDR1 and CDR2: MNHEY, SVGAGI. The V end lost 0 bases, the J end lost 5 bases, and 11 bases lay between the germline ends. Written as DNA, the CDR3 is TGTGCCAGCAGTTACTCAGGGTCCCCTAACGAGCAGTACTTC. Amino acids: CASSYSGSPNEQYF.

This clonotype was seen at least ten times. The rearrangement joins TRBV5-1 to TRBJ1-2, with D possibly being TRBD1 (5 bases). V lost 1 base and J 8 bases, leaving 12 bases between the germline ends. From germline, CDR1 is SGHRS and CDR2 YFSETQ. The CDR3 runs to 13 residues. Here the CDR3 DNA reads TGCGCCAGCAGCTTGTTAGGGGCTGGGGGCTACACCTTC. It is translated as CASSLLGAGGYTF.

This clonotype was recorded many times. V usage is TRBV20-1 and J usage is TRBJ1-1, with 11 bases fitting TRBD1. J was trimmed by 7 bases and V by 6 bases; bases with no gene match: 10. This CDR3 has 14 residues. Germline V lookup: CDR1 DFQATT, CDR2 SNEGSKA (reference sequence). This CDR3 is CSARDGQGAGEAFF. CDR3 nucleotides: TGCAGTGCCCGCGACGGACAGGGGGCTGGTGAAGCTTTCTTT.

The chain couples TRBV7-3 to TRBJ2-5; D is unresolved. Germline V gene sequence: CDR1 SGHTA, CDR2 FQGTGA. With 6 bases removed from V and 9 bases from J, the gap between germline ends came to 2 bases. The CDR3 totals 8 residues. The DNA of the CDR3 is TGTGCCAGCAGGTCCCAGTACTTC. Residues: CASRSQYF.

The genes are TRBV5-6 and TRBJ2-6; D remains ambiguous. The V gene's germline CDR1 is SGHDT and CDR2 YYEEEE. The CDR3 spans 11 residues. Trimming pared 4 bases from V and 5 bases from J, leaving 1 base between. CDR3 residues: CASSRANVLTF. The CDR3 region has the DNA TGTGCCAGCAGCCGGGCCAACGTCCTGACTTTC.

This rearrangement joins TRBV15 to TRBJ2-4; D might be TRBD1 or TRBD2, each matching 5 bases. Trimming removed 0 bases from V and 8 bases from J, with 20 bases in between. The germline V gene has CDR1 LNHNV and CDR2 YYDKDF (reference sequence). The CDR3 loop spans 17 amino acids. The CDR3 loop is CATSRDPHRQTGYIQYF. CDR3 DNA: TGTGCCACCAGCAGAGATCCTCACCGACAGACGGGATACATTCAGTACTTC.

The CDR3 loop reads CASSADRESNTGELFF. In nucleotides, the CDR3 is TGCGCCAGCAGCGCAGACAGGGAGTCGAACACCGGGGAGCTGTTTTTT. The chain links TRBV5-1 to TRBJ2-2, with 7 bases matching TRBD1. V gave up 4 bases and J gave up 0 bases; unmatched junction bases: 6. CDR1 SGHRS and CDR2 YFSETQ come from the germline V gene. CDR3 size: 16 residues.

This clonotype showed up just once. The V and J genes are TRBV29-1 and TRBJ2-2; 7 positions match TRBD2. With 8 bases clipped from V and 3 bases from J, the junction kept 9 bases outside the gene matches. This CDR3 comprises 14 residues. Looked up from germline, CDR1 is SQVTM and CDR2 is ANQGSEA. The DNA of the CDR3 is TGCAGCCCGAGACCCGGGGGGTACACCGGGGAGCTGTTTTTT. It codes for CSPRPGGYTGELFF.

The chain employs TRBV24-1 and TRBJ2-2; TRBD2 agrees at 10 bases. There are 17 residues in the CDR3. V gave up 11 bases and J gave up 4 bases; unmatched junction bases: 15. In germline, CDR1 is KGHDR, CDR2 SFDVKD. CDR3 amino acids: CASRISPGLAITGELFF. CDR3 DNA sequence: TGTGCCAGCAGGATCTCTCCGGGACTAGCGATCACCGGGGAGCTGTTTTTT.

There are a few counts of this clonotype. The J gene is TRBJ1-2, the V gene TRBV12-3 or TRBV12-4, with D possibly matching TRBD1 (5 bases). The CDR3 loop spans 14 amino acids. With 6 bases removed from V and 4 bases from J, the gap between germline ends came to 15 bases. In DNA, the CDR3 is TGTGCCAGCAGACCCTCGGGGACCAGCTATGGCTACACCTTC. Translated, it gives CASRPSGTSYGYTF.

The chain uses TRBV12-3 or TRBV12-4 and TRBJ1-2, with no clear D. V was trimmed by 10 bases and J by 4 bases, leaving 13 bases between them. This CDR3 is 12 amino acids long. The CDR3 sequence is CAIRGRSYGYTF. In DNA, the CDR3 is TGTGCCATCCGGGGAAGATCCTATGGCTACACCTTC.

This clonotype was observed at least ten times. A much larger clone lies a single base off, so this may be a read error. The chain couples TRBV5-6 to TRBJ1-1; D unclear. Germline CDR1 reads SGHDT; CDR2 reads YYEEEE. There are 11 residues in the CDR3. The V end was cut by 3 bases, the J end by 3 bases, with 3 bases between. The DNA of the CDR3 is TGTGCCAGCAGCTATTACACTGAAGCTTTCTTT. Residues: CASSYYTEAFF.

CDR3 loop: CSASPKTGGSEQYF. The CDR3 DNA follows: TGCAGTGCTAGCCCGAAGACAGGGGGCAGCGAGCAGTACTTC. V and J are TRBV20-1 and TRBJ2-7; 10 bases map to TRBD1. Losses at the gene ends were 3 bases for V and 6 bases for J; bases not matched to a gene: 8. The CDR3 length is 14 residues. Germline V gives CDR1 DFQATT, CDR2 SNEGSKA (reference sequence).

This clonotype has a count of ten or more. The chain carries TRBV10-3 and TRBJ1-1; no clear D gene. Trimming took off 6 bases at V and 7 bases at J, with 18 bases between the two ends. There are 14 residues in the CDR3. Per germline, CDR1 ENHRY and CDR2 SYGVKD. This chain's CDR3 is CAIRKGTTIDEAFF. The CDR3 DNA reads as TGTGCCATCAGAAAGGGAACAACCATTGATGAAGCTTTCTTT.